This T cell receptor beta chain was recovered during a study of blood T cell repertoires in COVID-19. Study context: COVID-19 samples, acute and convalescent, were from the United States, Italy and Spain. PBMCs, B-cell-depleted T cells, or T cells provided the cDNA or gDNA that made up the material.

This clone was picked up a small number of times. In the original analysis: Estimation of nucleated cell counts relied on the amplification of reference gene primers. Profiled with immunoSEQ multiplex PCR; TCRdb holds only in-frame clones, not every one. V, J and clone size derive from that table, while D and trimming were established from the DNA sequence. The data contain around 200,000 clones, roughly 84% of them seen just once; the ten biggest clones take up about 5%. This sequence was found in an elderly woman with acute or convalescent COVID-19. Specimen: peripheral blood.

For the CDR3, the DNA is TGTGCTAGTGGTTTGGAAGGGCAGGGGATTCAGCCCCAGCATTTT. Amino acid sequence: CASGLEGQGIQPQHF. The rearrangement joins TRBV12-5 to TRBJ1-5; a weak D match, TRBD1 (6 bases). Germline V lookup: CDR1 LGHNT, CDR2 FRNRAP. Trimming stripped 1 base from V and 6 bases from J, with 13 bases between. The CDR3 spans 15 residues.